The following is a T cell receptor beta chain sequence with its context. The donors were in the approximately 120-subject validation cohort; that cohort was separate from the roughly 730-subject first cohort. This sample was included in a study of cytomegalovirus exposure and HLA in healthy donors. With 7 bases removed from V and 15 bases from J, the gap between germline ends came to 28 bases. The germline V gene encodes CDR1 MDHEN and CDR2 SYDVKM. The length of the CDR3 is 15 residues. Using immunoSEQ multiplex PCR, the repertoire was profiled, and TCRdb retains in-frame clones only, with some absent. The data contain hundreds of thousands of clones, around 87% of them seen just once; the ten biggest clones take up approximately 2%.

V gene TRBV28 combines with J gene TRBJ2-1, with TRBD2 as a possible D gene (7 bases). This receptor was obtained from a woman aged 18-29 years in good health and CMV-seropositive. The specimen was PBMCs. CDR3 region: CASTPGTLTGGGSFF. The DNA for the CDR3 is TGTGCCAGCACTCCCGGGACACTCACTGGGGGGGGGTCGTTCTTC.